These 24 T cell receptor beta chains were sequenced from one sample in a study of cytomegalovirus exposure and HLA in healthy donors. Primers for the PCR totalled 60 Vbeta and 13 Jbeta. Data came from immunoSEQ multiplex PCR; TCRdb stores just in-frame clones and leaves some out. The sample holds 180,000 or so clones. What was sequenced was PBMCs. Source of these receptors: a woman aged 18-29 years in good health and CMV-seropositive.

The chain carries TRBV19 and TRBJ2-7; TRBD1 matches 8 bases. V gave up 6 bases and J gave up 2 bases; unmatched junction bases: 6. The CDR3 runs to 14 residues. CDR1 is LNHDA, CDR2 SQIVND, per germline (reference sequence). The CDR3 DNA follows: TGTGCCAGTAGACTAGGACAGGGACCCTACGAGCAGTACTTC. Translating it yields CASRLGQGPYEQYF.

The V gene is TRBV5-5, the J gene TRBJ2-7, with TRBD1 as a possible D gene (5 bases). Per germline, CDR1 SGHKS and CDR2 YYEKEE (reference sequence). The CDR3 contains 15 residues. The V and J ends lost 0 bases and 5 bases respectively, with 15 bases between them. CDR3 sequence reads: CASSLVAGNLHEQYF. CDR3 in DNA: TGTGCCAGCAGCTTGGTAGCAGGGAATCTACACGAGCAGTACTTC.

The genes are TRBV4-2 and TRBJ2-3, with a possible D match to TRBD1 (5 bases). The CDR3 extends over 16 amino acids. Trimming stripped 0 bases from V and 0 bases from J, with 10 bases between. CDR1 is LGHNA and CDR2 is YNFKEQ in the germline V gene. CDR3 in DNA: TGTGCCAGCAGCCAAGACCCAGGGCGGAGCACAGATACGCAGTATTTT. This translates into CASSQDPGRSTDTQYF.

V is TRBV9 and J is TRBJ2-7, with a possible D match to TRBD1 (5 bases). The V gene lost 0 bases and the J gene lost 7 bases, with 11 bases spanning the gap. CDR1 SGDLS and CDR2 YYNGEE come from the germline V gene. There are 13 residues in the CDR3. In nucleotides, the CDR3 is TGTGCCAGCAGCGTAGGCAGGGTTGGTGAGCAGTACTTC. Protein product: CASSVGRVGEQYF.

The V gene is TRBV19, the J gene TRBJ1-2; 7 nucleotides agree with TRBD1. The junction had 9 bases not matched to a gene; V was cut back by 9 bases and J by 5 bases. The CDR3 loop spans 13 amino acids. Germline CDR1 reads LNHDA; CDR2 reads SQIVND (reference sequence). The CDR3 here is CASSPGTDYGYTF. CDR3 coding DNA: TGTGCCAGCTCCCCGGGGACAGATTATGGCTACACCTTC.

The chain employs TRBV12-5 and TRBJ2-2; tentative D call: TRBD1 (5 bases). V lost 5 bases to trimming and J lost 4 bases, with 17 bases between them. The CDR3 is 16 residues long. CDR1 is LGHNT, CDR2 FRNRAP, per germline. CDR3 region: CASGIVATRVTGELFF. The CDR3 DNA sequence: TGTGCTAGTGGTATCGTTGCTACCAGGGTCACCGGGGAGCTGTTTTTT.

The chain links TRBV9 to TRBJ2-5; 7 bases align to TRBD1. Germline V CDR1 and CDR2: SGDLS, YYNGEE. With V trimmed by 4 bases and J by 4 bases, 7 bases remained unmatched. The CDR3 has 14 residues. CDR3 in DNA: TGTGCCAGCAGCCCGGGACAGACCCTAGAGACCCAGTACTTC. Translated: CASSPGQTLETQYF.

The chain combines TRBV4-3 with TRBJ1-2; TRBD1 agrees at 9 bases. The V and J ends lost 1 base and 3 bases, in that order; junction bases with no gene match: 6. CDR3 size: 16 residues. Per the germline V gene, CDR1 is LGHNA and CDR2 is YSLEER. The CDR3 sequence: CASSQVPGQGYYGYTF. The CDR3, as DNA: TGCGCCAGCAGCCAAGTCCCCGGACAGGGGTACTATGGCTACACCTTC.

This rearrangement joins TRBV5-1 to TRBJ2-5; D possibly corresponds to TRBD2 (5 bases). The germline V gene has CDR1 SGHRS and CDR2 YFSETQ. This CDR3 is built from 13 residues. V lost 7 bases, J lost 12 bases, and 22 bases lay in between. This chain's CDR3 is CASGGAFGMTEYF. The DNA for the CDR3 is TGCGCCAGCGGAGGCGCCTTTGGGATGACGGAGTACTTC.

The chain has TRBV18 and TRBJ2-7, with 7 bases lining up with TRBD1. This CDR3 comprises 13 residues. The germline CDR1 and CDR2 sequences are KGHSH and LQKENI. Losses at the gene ends were 5 bases for V and 3 bases for J; bases not matched to a gene: 4. The CDR3 DNA reads TGTGCCAGCTCATCTCCAGGGGGCTACGAGCAGTACTTC. This sequence encodes CASSSPGGYEQYF. Using reference TRBV18 and TRBJ2-7 for the parts outside the CDR3, the full variable domain is NAGVMQNPRHLVRRRGQEARLRCSPMKGHSHVYWYRQLPEEGLKFMVYLQKENIIDESGMPKERFSAEFPKEGPSILRIQQVVRGDSAAYFCASSSPGGYEQYFGPGTRLTVT.

The V call is TRBV28, the J call TRBJ2-7, with TRBD2 matching over 7 bases. Germline V gives CDR1 MDHEN, CDR2 SYDVKM. This CDR3 comprises 12 residues. J gave up 7 bases and V 8 bases, and 8 bases lay outside the gene matches. Written as DNA, the CDR3 is TGTGCCAGCGGGAGCGGGGTAAGAGAGCAGTACTTC. Translated: CASGSGVREQYF. Supplemented by reference TRBV28 and TRBJ2-7, the full variable domain reads DVKVTQSSRYLVKRTGEKVFLECVQDMDHENMFWYRQDPGLGLRLIYFSYDVKMKEKGDIPEGYSVSREKKERFSLILESASTNQTSMYLCASGSGVREQYFGPGTRLTVT.

For the CDR3, the DNA is TGTGCCATCAGTGAGTCATTTTGGGGACAGGGTCTCGAGCAGTACTTC. Amino acid sequence: CAISESFWGQGLEQYF. J is TRBJ2-7 and V is TRBV10-3; 9 bases are shared with TRBD1. The CDR3 consists of 16 residues. J was trimmed by 6 bases and V by 0 bases; bases with no gene match: 9. CDR1 is ENHRY, CDR2 SYGVKD, per germline.

The chain joins TRBV4-3 to TRBJ1-1; D unresolved. Germline V gene data show CDR1 as LGHNA and CDR2 as YSLEER. V was pared by 0 bases and J by 1 base, with 9 bases between. The CDR3 consists of 15 residues. The CDR3 loop reads CASSQDGNQNTEAFF. In DNA, the CDR3 is TGCGCCAGCAGCCAAGATGGCAACCAGAACACTGAAGCTTTCTTT.

This chain connects TRBV5-1 to TRBJ2-7; 13 bases match TRBD2. J gave up 3 bases and V 4 bases, and 4 bases lay outside the gene matches. Germline assignment: CDR1 SGHRS and CDR2 YFSETQ. CDR3 length: 15 residues. The DNA of the CDR3 is TGCGCCAGCAGCCCGACTAGCGGGGGGAACTACGAGCAGTACTTC. Its translation: CASSPTSGGNYEQYF.

V usage is TRBV7-9 and J usage is TRBJ2-7; tentative D call: TRBD2 (6 bases). This CDR3 comprises 15 residues. CDR1 is SEHNR, CDR2 FQNEAQ, per germline (reference sequence). With 5 bases removed from V and 2 bases from J, the gap between germline ends came to 16 bases. CDR3: CASSPRDLYPYEQYF. In DNA form, the CDR3 reads TGTGCCAGCAGCCCCCGGGACTTGTACCCCTACGAGCAGTACTTC.

This chain joins TRBV11-3 and TRBJ2-1; 7 bases match TRBD1. CDR1 is SGHNT, CDR2 YENEEA, per germline. The CDR3 consists of 16 residues. The V and J ends lost 6 bases and 3 bases, in that order; junction bases with no gene match: 11. The CDR3 is CASRYPKGGYYNEQFF. CDR3 DNA sequence: TGTGCCAGCAGATACCCTAAAGGGGGCTACTACAATGAGCAGTTCTTC. The full variable domain, rest sourced from reference TRBV11-3 and TRBJ2-1, is EAGVVQSPRYKIIEKKQPVAFWCNPISGHNTLYWYLQNLGQGPELLIRYENEEAVDDSQLPKDRFSAERLKGVDSTLKIQPAELGDSAVYLCASRYPKGGYYNEQFFGPGTRLTVL.

The chain is built from TRBV4-3 and TRBJ2-2; a weak D match, TRBD2 (6 bases). With 0 bases removed from V and 3 bases from J, the gap between germline ends came to 8 bases. The CDR3 sequence is 15 residues long. CDR1 and CDR2 from the germline V gene are LGHNA and YSLEER. CDR3 region: CASSQERDYTGELFF. In DNA, the CDR3 is TGCGCCAGCAGCCAAGAGAGGGACTACACCGGGGAGCTGTTTTTT.

The chain links TRBV11-2 to TRBJ2-1; 7 nucleotides match TRBD2. After removal of 5 bases from V and 6 bases from J, the junction contained 7 bases not matched to a gene. Per the germline V gene, CDR1 is SGHAT and CDR2 is FQNNGV. CDR3 size: 14 residues. The CDR3 DNA reads as TGTGCCAGCAGCCCGGGACTATCGCCCAATGAGCAGTTCTTC. Its translation is CASSPGLSPNEQFF.

The rearrangement uses TRBV7-9 and TRBJ1-1, with 7 bases aligning to TRBD1. Trimming took 3 bases from V and 3 from J; bases not matched to a gene: 7. The germline gives CDR1 SEHNR, CDR2 FQNEAQ (reference sequence). This CDR3 contains 15 residues. In nucleotides, the CDR3 is TGTGCCAGCAGCTTCGGACAGACAGGGTACACTGAAGCTTTCTTT. Translating gives CASSFGQTGYTEAFF.

This chain connects TRBV4-2 to TRBJ2-3; TRBD2 agrees at 9 bases. The CDR3 has 16 residues. Trimming cost V 3 bases and J 3 bases; bases outside gene matches: 7. Germline CDR1 is LGHNA and CDR2 is YNFKEQ. CDR3 sequence: CASSHPTSGSTDTQYF. The CDR3 DNA sequence: TGTGCCAGCAGCCATCCGACTAGCGGAAGTACAGATACGCAGTATTTT.

The V call is TRBV19, the J call TRBJ2-3; D possibly corresponds to TRBD2 (6 bases). The CDR3 runs 14 residues. V gave up 1 base and J gave up 4 bases, with 9 bases separating them. The germline V gene has CDR1 LNHDA and CDR2 SQIVND (reference sequence). The chain's CDR3 is CASSIGGGADTQYF. CDR3 coding DNA: TGTGCCAGTAGTATAGGGGGAGGTGCAGATACGCAGTATTTT.

J is TRBJ2-1 and V is TRBV5-1; 7 nucleotides align to TRBD1. The CDR3 consists of 13 residues. Germline V lookup: CDR1 SGHRS, CDR2 YFSETQ. V gave up 0 bases and J gave up 9 bases; unmatched junction bases: 3. Written as DNA, the CDR3 is TGCGCCAGCAGCTTGGGGTCAGGGGGTGAGCAGTTCTTC. As protein: CASSLGSGGEQFF. Together with reference TRBV5-1 and TRBJ2-1, the CDR3 gives the full variable domain: KAGVTQTPRYLIKTRGQQVTLSCSPISGHRSVSWYQQTPGQGLQFLFEYFSETQRNKGNFPGRFSGRQFSNSRSEMNVSTLELGDSALYLCASSLGSGGEQFFGPGTRLTVL.

This chain links TRBV5-6 with TRBJ1-2; D is unclear. The V end lost 2 bases, the J end lost 6 bases, and 5 bases lay between the germline ends. Germline V gene sequence: CDR1 SGHDT, CDR2 YYEEEE. This CDR3 region has 11 residues. CDR3: CASSLAHGYTF. In nucleotides, the CDR3 is TGTGCCAGCAGCTTAGCACATGGCTACACCTTC.

The chain has TRBV5-1 and TRBJ1-5; possible D gene TRBD1, 6 bases. The CDR3 runs to 15 residues. Germline assignment: CDR1 SGHRS and CDR2 YFSETQ. Trimming shortened V by 4 bases and J by 7 bases, and 18 bases separated the two germline ends. The CDR3 sequence is CASSVGGGGGQPQHF. For the CDR3, the DNA is TGCGCCAGCAGCGTAGGGGGGGGTGGCGGGCAGCCCCAGCATTTT.